This TCR beta chain was documented in a study of CD8 T cells in ankylosing spondylitis. As to this clonotype: Its specificity is not known.

The CDR3 is 13 amino acids. Trimming left V 6 bases short and J 2 bases short, with 9 bases between. Germline-derived CDR1 and CDR2 are MNHNS and SASEGT. General study points: Typical of ankylosing spondylitis blood, it appeared, was a TCR beta motif of eight highly homologous variants.

Making the TCR beta libraries involved quantitative 5'-RACE with molecular barcodes. TCRdb ran MiXCR on the 5' RACE reads and lists one entry per CDR3 protein. The sample records roughly 150,000 distinct CDR3 sequences, around 8.9% being singletons. This clonotype was sampled from a female donor with ankylosing spondylitis or in good health (not recorded which). The sequenced sample consisted of blood, either unsorted or a sorted T cell fraction (not recorded which). This chain connects TRBV6-1 to TRBJ2-3, with D unresolved. The CDR3, as DNA: TGTGCCAGCAGGCCACTTCCCACAGATACGCAGTATTTT. It specifies CASRPLPTDTQYF.